The clone carrying this T cell receptor beta chain ranks as medium-sized (0.01 to 0.1%) in terms of frequency. The data are from a study of T cell clusters in autoimmune cytopenias. TRB was amplified by touch-down multiplex PCR, primer pools A and B combined. TCRdb reprocessed the multiplex PCR reads; each CDR3 protein has one entry and no DNA is given. This sample's clone table lists some 6,000 distinct CDR3 sequences. Germline CDR1 is LNHDA and CDR2 is SQIVND (reference sequence). The CDR3 is 15 residues long. Roughly 40,000 genome equivalents of blood DNA were amplified for TRB. V and J are TRBV19 and TRBJ1-5; no DNA is available, so the TRBD1 call from TCRdb remains unchecked. Sequencing was done on a sample of peripheral blood. The source of this sequence is a human donor with an autoimmune cytopenia or autoimmune hepatitis (not recorded which). CDR3 in amino acids: CASSTQGGGNQPQHF.